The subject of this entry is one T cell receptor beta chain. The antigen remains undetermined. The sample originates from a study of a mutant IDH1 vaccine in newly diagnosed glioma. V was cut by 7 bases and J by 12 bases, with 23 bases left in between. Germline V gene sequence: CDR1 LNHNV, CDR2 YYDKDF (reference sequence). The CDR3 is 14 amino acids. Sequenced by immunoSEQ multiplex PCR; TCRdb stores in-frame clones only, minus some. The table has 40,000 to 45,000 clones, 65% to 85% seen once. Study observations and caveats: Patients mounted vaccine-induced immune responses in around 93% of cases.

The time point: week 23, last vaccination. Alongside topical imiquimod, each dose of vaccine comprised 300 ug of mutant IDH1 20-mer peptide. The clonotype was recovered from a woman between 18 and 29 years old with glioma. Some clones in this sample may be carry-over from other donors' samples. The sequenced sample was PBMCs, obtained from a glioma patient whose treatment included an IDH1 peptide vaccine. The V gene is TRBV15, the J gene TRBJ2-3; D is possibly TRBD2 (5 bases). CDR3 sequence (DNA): TGTGCCACCACCGAATCGGAGCCGGGATTTGCACAGTATTTT. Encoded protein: CATTESEPGFAQYF.